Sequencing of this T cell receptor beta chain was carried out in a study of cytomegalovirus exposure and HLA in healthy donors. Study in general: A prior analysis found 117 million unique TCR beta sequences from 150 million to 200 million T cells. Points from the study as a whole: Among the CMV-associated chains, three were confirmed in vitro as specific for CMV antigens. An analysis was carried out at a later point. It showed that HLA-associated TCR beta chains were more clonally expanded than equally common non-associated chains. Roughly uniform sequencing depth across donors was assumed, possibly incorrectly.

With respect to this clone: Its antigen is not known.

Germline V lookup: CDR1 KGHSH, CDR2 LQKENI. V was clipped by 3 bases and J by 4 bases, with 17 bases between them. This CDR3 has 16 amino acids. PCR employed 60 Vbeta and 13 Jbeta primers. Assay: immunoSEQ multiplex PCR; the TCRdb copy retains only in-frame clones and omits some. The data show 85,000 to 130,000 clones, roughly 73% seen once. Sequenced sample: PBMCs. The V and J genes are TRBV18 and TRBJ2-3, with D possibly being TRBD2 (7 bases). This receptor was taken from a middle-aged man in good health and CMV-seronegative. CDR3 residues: CASSPRGGRGADTQYF. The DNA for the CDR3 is TGTGCCAGCTCACCTCGCGGGGGCCGCGGGGCAGATACGCAGTATTTT.